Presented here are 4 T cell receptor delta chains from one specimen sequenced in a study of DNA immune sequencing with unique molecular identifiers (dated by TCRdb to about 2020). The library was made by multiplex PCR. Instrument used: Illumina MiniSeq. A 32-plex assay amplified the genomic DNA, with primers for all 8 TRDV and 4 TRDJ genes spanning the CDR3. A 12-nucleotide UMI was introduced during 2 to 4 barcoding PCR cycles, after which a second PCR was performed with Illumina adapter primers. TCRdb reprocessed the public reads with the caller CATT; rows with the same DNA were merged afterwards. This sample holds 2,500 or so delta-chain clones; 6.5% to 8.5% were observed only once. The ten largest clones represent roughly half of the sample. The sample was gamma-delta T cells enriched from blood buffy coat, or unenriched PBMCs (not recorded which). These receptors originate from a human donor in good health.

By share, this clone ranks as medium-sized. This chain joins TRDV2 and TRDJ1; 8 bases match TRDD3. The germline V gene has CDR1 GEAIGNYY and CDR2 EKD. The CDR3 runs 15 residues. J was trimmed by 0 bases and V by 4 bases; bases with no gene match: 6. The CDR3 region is CACDVLGAHTDKLIF. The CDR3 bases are TGTGCCTGTGATGTACTGGGGGCCCACACCGATAAACTCATCTTT.

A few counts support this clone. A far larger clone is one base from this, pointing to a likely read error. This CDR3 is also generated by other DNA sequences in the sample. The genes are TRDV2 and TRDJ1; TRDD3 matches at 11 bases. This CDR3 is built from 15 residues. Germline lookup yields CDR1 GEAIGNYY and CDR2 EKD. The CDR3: CACAQLGDRDDKLIF. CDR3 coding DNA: TGTGCATGTGCCCAACTGGGGGATAGGGACGATAAACTCATCTTT.

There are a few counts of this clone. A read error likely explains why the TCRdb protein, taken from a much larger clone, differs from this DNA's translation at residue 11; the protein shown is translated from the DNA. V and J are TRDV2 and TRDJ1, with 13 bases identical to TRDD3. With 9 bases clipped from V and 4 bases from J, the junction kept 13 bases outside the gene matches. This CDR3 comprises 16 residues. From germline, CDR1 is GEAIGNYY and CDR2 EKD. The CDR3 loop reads CAGYLTGGYEGDKLIF. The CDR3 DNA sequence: TGTGCCGGGTACCTGACTGGGGGATACGAGGGCGATAAACTCATCTTT.

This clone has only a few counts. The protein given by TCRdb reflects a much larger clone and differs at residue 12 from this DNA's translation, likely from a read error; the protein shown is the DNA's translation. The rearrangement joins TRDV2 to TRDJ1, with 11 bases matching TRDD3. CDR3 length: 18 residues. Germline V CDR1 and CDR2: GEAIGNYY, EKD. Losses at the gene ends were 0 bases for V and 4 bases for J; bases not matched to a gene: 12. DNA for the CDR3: TGTGCCTGTGACACCGTAACCACACTGGGGGATATTGGCGATAAACTCATCTTT. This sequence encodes CACDTVTTLGDIGDKLIF.